The 17 T cell receptor beta chains in this list originate from one sample, sequenced in a study of post-analysis software for immune sequencing data. Study-wide findings and caveats: Higher frequency in patients than in controls was seen for roughly five TRBV segments, with TRBV5-6, TRBV5-1 and TRBV20-1 among them.

Their antigens are not known. Included in the TCR beta cDNA libraries were unique molecular identifiers. TCRdb called the PCR reads again in MiXCR, with one record for every CDR3 protein. The table includes some 370,000 distinct CDR3 sequences, 30% to 45% detected once. Sequenced material: blood. The origin of the receptors is a girl aged 5-17 years with multiple sclerosis.

Concerning this clonotype itself: At one boundary the junction diverges from the germline segment, which might be a read error. This chain joins TRBV19 and TRBJ2-1; TRBD1 matches 7 bases. The length of the CDR3 is 13 residues. In germline, CDR1 is LNHDA, CDR2 SQIVND (reference sequence). This chain's CDR3 is CTSRVTGYSEQFF. CDR3 DNA: TGTACCAGTAGGGTGACAGGGTACTCTGAGCAGTTCTTC.

For this clonotype: Relative to the germline gene, one junction end is altered; a read error may explain this. CDR3 nucleotide sequence: TGCAGTGCCAGAGGCCTGGCTAGCACAGATACGCAGTATTTT. Translation: CSARGLASTDTQYF. The rearrangement links TRBV20-1 to TRBJ2-3; D unresolved. The CDR3 extends over 14 amino acids. The germline V gene encodes CDR1 DFQATT and CDR2 SNEGSKA (reference sequence).

The chain employs TRBV29-1 and TRBJ2-5; TRBD2 might be the D (5 bases). The CDR3 runs to 11 residues. V was cut by 6 bases and J by 2 bases, with 7 bases left in between. Germline CDR1 SQVTM, CDR2 ANQGSEA. CDR3 nucleotides: TGCAGCGTACTAGAACAAGAGACCCAGTACTTC. Amino acids: CSVLEQETQYF.

This clonotype was observed a few times. The chain employs TRBV7-9 and TRBJ1-1; D perhaps matches TRBD1 (6 bases). Germline V gives CDR1 SEHNR, CDR2 FQNEAQ (reference sequence). The V end lost 3 bases, the J end lost 1 base, and 15 bases lay between the germline ends. The length of the CDR3 is 16 residues. DNA of the CDR3: TGTGCCAGCAGCTTCAACCCCAGGACAGCGAACACTGAAGCTTTCTTT. Protein: CASSFNPRTANTEAFF.

CDR3 residues: CASSPGQGVAGELFF. In nucleotides, the CDR3 is TGCGCCAGCAGCCCGGGACAGGGGGTCGCCGGGGAGCTGTTTTTT. The chain employs TRBV5-1 and TRBJ2-2, with 11 bases fitting TRBD1. CDR1 is SGHRS, CDR2 YFSETQ, per germline. This CDR3 contains 15 residues. V shed 4 bases, J shed 6 bases, and the junction held 5 bases outside the gene matches.

This chain uses TRBV12-3 or TRBV12-4 with TRBJ1-2; a possible D gene is TRBD1 (6 bases). The CDR3 spans 15 residues. Trimming stripped 6 bases from V and 4 bases from J, with 18 bases between. The CDR3 coding sequence is TGTGCCAGCAGCCCACAGGGACCGGGGGTCTATGGCTACACCTTC. The encoded protein is CASSPQGPGVYGYTF.

This clonotype was counted at least ten times. The chain recombines TRBV7-2 with TRBJ2-7; D is perhaps TRBD2 (6 bases). V shed 5 bases and J shed 4 bases, with 18 bases lying between them. The germline gives CDR1 SGHTA, CDR2 FQGNSA. The CDR3 spans 15 residues. The CDR3 region has the DNA TGTGCCAGCAGCGCCTCGGAGGGGCGCCTGTACGAGCAGTACTTC. This encodes CASSASEGRLYEQYF.

The V and J genes are TRBV27 and TRBJ1-2; 10 nucleotides agree with TRBD1. CDR1 MNHEY and CDR2 SMNVEV come from the germline V gene (reference sequence). The CDR3 totals 15 residues. The trim removed 1 base at V and 5 bases at J, leaving 4 bases unmatched. CDR3 sequence: CASSLYPGQGYGYTF. The CDR3 DNA reads as TGTGCCAGCAGTTTATATCCGGGACAGGGGTATGGCTACACCTTC.

The rearrangement links TRBV3-1 to TRBJ1-1; D is unresolved. CDR1 is LGHDT, CDR2 YNNKEL, per germline (reference sequence). The CDR3 sequence is 13 residues long. The V end was cut by 4 bases, the J end by 1 base, with 7 bases between. CDR3 bases: TGTGCCAGCAGCCCTCGACAGAACACTGAAGCTTTCTTT. Translation gives CASSPRQNTEAFF.

The rearrangement links TRBV6-1 to TRBJ1-2; no clear D gene. The CDR3 extends over 14 amino acids. Between the trimmed V and J ends, which lost 2 bases and 3 bases, there was a span of 10 bases. From germline, CDR1 is MNHNS and CDR2 SASEGT. In DNA form, the CDR3 reads TGTGCCAGCAGTGAATTCACAGAACACTATGGCTACACCTTC. It yields the protein CASSEFTEHYGYTF.

This clonotype turned up a few times. The chain uses TRBV29-1 and TRBJ1-2; D unresolved. Germline CDR1 SQVTM, CDR2 ANQGSEA. This CDR3 is built from 13 residues. The V and J ends lost 4 bases and 0 bases respectively, with 9 bases between them. This CDR3 is CSVGGYANYGYTF. The CDR3 DNA reads TGCAGCGTTGGGGGTTATGCTAACTATGGCTACACCTTC.

This clonotype has more than one count but fewer than ten. This chain uses TRBV20-1 with TRBJ2-4; D may be TRBD1 (5 bases). Germline V gives CDR1 DFQATT, CDR2 SNEGSKA (reference sequence). V lost 4 bases to trimming and J lost 3 bases, with 7 bases between them. The length of the CDR3 is 12 residues. The CDR3 coding sequence is TGCAGTGCTAAGACAGACAAAAACATTCAGTACTTC. This codes for CSAKTDKNIQYF.

This clonotype was detected once. CDR3 sequence (DNA): TGCAGCGTTGAGGGACCGGACTATGGCTACACCTTC. Amino acid sequence: CSVEGPDYGYTF. The chain has TRBV29-1 and TRBJ1-2; D is possibly TRBD1 (5 bases). The CDR3 consists of 12 residues. V gave up 3 bases and J gave up 3 bases, with 8 bases separating them. The germline gives CDR1 SQVTM, CDR2 ANQGSEA.

The chain carries TRBV7-9 and TRBJ2-3, with 8 bases lining up with TRBD2. J was trimmed by 2 bases and V by 5 bases; bases with no gene match: 6. Looked up from germline, CDR1 is SEHNR and CDR2 is FQNEAQ (reference sequence). The CDR3 contains 15 residues. CDR3 coding DNA: TGTGCCAGCAGCCCAACTAGCGGACCCACAGATACGCAGTATTTT. Protein: CASSPTSGPTDTQYF. The full variable domain, in which reference TRBV7-9 and TRBJ2-3 provide the parts outside the CDR3, is DTGVSQNPRHKITKRGQNVTFRCDPISEHNRLYWYRQTLGQGPEFLTYFQNEAQLEKSRLLSDRFSAERPKGSFSTLEIQRTEQGDSAMYLCASSPTSGPTDTQYFGPGTRLTVL.

This clonotype showed up just a few times. The chain links TRBV20-1 to TRBJ2-1, with TRBD1 matching 7 bases. The CDR3 is made up of 16 amino acids. The V segment lost 3 bases and the J segment 2 bases; nucleotides outside the gene matches: 10. CDR1 and CDR2 (germline): DFQATT, SNEGSKA (reference sequence). CDR3 amino acids: CSASLEGAGTYNEQFF. The CDR3 nucleotides are TGCAGTGCTAGTCTCGAGGGGGCAGGAACCTACAATGAGCAGTTCTTC.

This clonotype was seen only a few times. V and J are TRBV5-1 and TRBJ1-6; TRBD1 aligns across 8 bases. The CDR3 extends over 14 amino acids. V lost 2 bases, J lost 6 bases, and 1 base stayed unmatched. The germline CDR1 and CDR2 sequences are SGHRS and YFSETQ. CDR3 sequence: CASSFGQGNSPLHF. The CDR3 DNA reads TGCGCCAGCAGCTTCGGACAGGGTAATTCACCCCTCCACTTT. The entire variable domain, with the rest obtained from reference TRBV5-1 and TRBJ1-6, is as follows: KAGVTQTPRYLIKTRGQQVTLSCSPISGHRSVSWYQQTPGQGLQFLFEYFSETQRNKGNFPGRFSGRQFSNSRSEMNVSTLELGDSALYLCASSFGQGNSPLHFGNGTRLTVT.

This clonotype has only a few counts. The chain carries TRBV6-2 or TRBV6-3 and TRBJ1-5; D unclear. Germline V gene data show CDR1 as MNHEY and CDR2 as SVGEGT. The CDR3 is 14 amino acids. V shed 7 bases and J shed 6 bases, with 16 bases lying between them. The DNA for the CDR3 is TGTGCCAGCAAGAAGGAGGGTGAGGGTCAGCCCCAGCATTTT. Translation: CASKKEGEGQPQHF.